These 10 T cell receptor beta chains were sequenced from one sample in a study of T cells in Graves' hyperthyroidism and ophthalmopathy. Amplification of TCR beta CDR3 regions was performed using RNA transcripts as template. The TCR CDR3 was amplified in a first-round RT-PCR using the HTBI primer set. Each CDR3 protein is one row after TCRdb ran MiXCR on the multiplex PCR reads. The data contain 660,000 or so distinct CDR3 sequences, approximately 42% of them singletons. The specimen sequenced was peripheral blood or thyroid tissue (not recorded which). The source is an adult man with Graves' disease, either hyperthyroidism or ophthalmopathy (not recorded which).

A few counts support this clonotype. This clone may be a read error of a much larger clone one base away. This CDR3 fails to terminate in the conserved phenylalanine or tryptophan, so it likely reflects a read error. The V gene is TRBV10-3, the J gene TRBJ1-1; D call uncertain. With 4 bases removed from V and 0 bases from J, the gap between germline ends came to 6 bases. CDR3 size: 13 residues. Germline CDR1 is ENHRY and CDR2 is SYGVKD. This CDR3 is CAISGTMNTEAFL. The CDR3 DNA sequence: TGTGCCATCAGTGGGACGATGAACACTGAAGCTTTCCTT.

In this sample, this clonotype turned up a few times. CDR3 in amino acids: CASSDHHRGMGYEQYF. The CDR3 nucleotides are TGTGCCAGCAGCGACCACCACAGGGGAATGGGATACGAGCAGTACTTC. The chain is built from TRBV7-9 and TRBJ2-7; 7 bases agree with TRBD1. The CDR3 has 16 residues. Germline CDR1 and CDR2: SEHNR and FQNEAQ (reference sequence). The ends lost 5 bases at V and 4 bases at J; junction bases unmatched: 14.

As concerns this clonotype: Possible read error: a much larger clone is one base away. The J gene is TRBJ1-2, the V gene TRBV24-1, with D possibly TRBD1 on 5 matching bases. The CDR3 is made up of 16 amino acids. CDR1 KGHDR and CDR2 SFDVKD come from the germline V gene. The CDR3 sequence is CASSDSARGDLYGYTF. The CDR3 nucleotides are TGTGCCTCCAGTGATTCGGCTCGGGGCGACCTCTATGGCTACACCTTC.

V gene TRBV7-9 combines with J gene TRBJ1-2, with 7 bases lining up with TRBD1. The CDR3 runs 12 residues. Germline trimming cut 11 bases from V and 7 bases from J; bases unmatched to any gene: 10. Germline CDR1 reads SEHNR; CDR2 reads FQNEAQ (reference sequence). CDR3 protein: CAWSVGGPGYTF. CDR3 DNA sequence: TGTGCCTGGAGTGTAGGGGGCCCTGGCTACACCTTC.

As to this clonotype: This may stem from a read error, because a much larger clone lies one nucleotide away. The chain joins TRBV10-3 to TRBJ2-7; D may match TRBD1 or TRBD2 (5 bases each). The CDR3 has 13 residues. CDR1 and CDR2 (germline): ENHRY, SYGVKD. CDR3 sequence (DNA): TGTGCCGTCAGTGAAGTGGGGGAGCTTTCGAAGTACTTC. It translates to CAVSEVGELSKYF.

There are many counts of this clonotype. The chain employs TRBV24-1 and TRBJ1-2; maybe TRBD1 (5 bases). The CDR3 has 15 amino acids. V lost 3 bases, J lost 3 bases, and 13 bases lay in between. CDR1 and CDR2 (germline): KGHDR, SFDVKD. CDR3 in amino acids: CATSDPTAIDYGYTF. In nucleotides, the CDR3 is TGTGCCACCAGTGATCCGACAGCGATCGACTATGGCTACACCTTC.

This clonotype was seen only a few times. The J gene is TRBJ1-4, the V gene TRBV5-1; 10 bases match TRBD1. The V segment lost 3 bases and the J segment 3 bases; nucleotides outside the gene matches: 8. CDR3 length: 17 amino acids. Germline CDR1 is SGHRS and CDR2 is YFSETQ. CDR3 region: CASSSGTGVLANEKLFF. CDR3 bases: TGCGCCAGCAGCTCCGGGACAGGGGTATTAGCTAATGAAAAACTGTTTTTT.

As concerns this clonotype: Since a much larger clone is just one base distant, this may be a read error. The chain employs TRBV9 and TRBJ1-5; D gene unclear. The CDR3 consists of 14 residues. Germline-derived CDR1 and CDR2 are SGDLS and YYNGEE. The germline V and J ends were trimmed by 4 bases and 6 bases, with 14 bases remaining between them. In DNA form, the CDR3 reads TGTGCCAGCAGCTCAGATGTTGCTGTTCAGCCCCAGCATTTT. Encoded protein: CASSSDVAVQPQHF.

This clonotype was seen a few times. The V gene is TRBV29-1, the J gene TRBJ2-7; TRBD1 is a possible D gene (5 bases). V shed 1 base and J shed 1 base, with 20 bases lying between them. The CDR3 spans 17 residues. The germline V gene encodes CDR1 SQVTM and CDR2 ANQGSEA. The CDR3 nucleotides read TGCAGCGTTGAAGGCATAGGGGAAACAACCCGTTCCTACGAGCAGTACTTC. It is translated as CSVEGIGETTRSYEQYF.

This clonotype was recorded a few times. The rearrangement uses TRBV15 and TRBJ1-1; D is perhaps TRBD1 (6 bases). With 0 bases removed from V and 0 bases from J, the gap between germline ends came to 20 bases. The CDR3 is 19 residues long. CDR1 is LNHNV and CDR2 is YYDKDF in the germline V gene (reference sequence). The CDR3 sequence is CATSRDRMLRGGLNTEAFF. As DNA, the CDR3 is TGTGCCACCAGCAGAGATCGGATGTTAAGAGGGGGTTTGAACACTGAAGCTTTCTTT.